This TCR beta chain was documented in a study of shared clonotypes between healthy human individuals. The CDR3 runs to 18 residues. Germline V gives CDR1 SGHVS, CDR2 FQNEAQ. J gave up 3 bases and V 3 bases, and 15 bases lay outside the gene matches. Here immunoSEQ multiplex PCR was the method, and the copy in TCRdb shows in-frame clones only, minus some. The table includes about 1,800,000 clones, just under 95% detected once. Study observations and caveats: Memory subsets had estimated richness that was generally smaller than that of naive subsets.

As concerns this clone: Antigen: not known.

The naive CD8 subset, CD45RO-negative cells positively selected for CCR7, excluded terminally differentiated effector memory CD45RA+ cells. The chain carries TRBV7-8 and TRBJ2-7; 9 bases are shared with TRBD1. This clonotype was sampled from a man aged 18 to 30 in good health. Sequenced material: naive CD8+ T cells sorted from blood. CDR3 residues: CASSLGYKGWGQGYEQYF. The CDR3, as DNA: TGTGCCAGCAGCTTGGGGTATAAGGGTTGGGGACAGGGCTACGAGCAGTACTTC.